These 30 T cell receptor beta chains came from one sample sequenced in a study of T-cell reconstitution after alpha-beta-depleted transplantation in children. Preparation of the TCRbeta library involved a method that used unique molecular identifiers. TCRdb reprocessed the PCR reads via MiXCR and lists one record per CDR3 protein. The repertoire holds 350,000 to 450,000 distinct CDR3 sequences, with approximately 20% as singletons. Sequencing used PBMCs from the stem cell graft donor, obtained from the stem cell graft. The receptors were sampled from a human donor who donated a stem cell graft to a child with acute myeloid leukemia.

Worth noting for this clonotype: A single base separates this from a much larger clone, so it may be a read error. This likely comes from a read error, as the CDR3 has no conserved phenylalanine or tryptophan at its end. The rearrangement links TRBV29-1 to TRBJ2-2, with 7 bases identical to TRBD1. From germline, CDR1 is SQVTM and CDR2 ANQGSEA. The CDR3 is 12 residues long. The V and J ends lost 6 bases and 3 bases, in that order; junction bases with no gene match: 1. CDR3 loop: CSVGQYTGELFC. As DNA, the CDR3 is TGCAGCGTGGGACAGTACACCGGGGAGCTGTTTTGT.

The CDR3 coding sequence is TGCGCCAGCAGCCAAGGGACTAGGTCTCGAGAGACCCAGTACTTC. It encodes CASSQGTRSRETQYF. This chain connects TRBV4-1 to TRBJ2-5, with 7 bases fitting TRBD2. CDR1 and CDR2 (germline): MGHRA, YSYEKL. This CDR3 region has 15 residues. J lost 4 bases, V lost 1 base, and 6 bases had no gene match.

The chain combines TRBV15 with TRBJ2-1; the D is unclear. CDR1 LNHNV and CDR2 YYDKDF come from the germline V gene (reference sequence). The V end was cut by 1 base, the J end by 8 bases, with 9 bases between. The length of the CDR3 is 13 residues. DNA for the CDR3: TGTGCCACCAGCAGAGGGACCGACGATGAGCAGTTCTTC. It codes for CATSRGTDDEQFF.

This chain joins TRBV7-9 and TRBJ1-1; a possible D gene is TRBD1 (5 bases). Germline V gene lookup returns CDR1 SEHNR and CDR2 FQNEAQ (reference sequence). This CDR3 contains 15 residues. V was clipped by 5 bases and J by 2 bases, with 15 bases between them. The CDR3 sequence is CASSPQGVVNTEAFF. DNA for the CDR3: TGTGCCAGCAGCCCCCAGGGTGTGGTAAACACTGAAGCTTTCTTT.

The J gene is TRBJ2-1, the V gene TRBV7-2; D remains unclear. From germline, CDR1 is SGHTA and CDR2 FQGNSA. The CDR3 has 14 amino acids. The V end was cut by 3 bases, the J end by 6 bases, with 12 bases between. CDR3 in DNA: TGTGCCAGCAGCTTCCAAGTTGGTGGCAATGAGCAGTTCTTC. It codes for CASSFQVGGNEQFF.

This clonotype was recorded many times. The chain combines TRBV10-3 with TRBJ2-1; D is possibly TRBD2 (6 bases). The CDR3 runs to 15 residues. CDR1 is ENHRY and CDR2 is SYGVKD in the germline V gene. V lost 6 bases, J lost 5 bases, and 17 bases lay in between. This CDR3 reads CAISLGTPRNNEQFF. The CDR3 bases are TGTGCCATCAGCCTCGGGACTCCACGAAACAATGAGCAGTTCTTC.

This clonotype was detected a few times. The CDR3 spells CASSVGGGGSYEQYF. As DNA, the CDR3 is TGTGCCAGCAGCGTAGGAGGGGGAGGGTCCTACGAGCAGTACTTC. The J gene is TRBJ2-7, the V gene TRBV9, with D possibly matching TRBD2 (7 bases). The CDR3 is 15 amino acids. Trimming stripped 0 bases from V and 1 base from J, with 11 bases between. The germline gives CDR1 SGDLS, CDR2 YYNGEE.

For this clonotype: One end of the junction does not line up with germline, which may come from a read error. The rearrangement uses TRBV7-9 and TRBJ2-1; D may be TRBD2 (5 bases). This CDR3 is built from 16 residues. CDR1 and CDR2 from the germline V gene are SEHNR and FQNEAQ (reference sequence). DNA of the CDR3: TGTGCCAACAGCCAGAGCGGCAGGAGCTCCTACAATGAGCAGTTCTTC. Amino acids: CANSQSGRSSYNEQFF.

This clonotype showed up many times. The genes are TRBV7-9 and TRBJ2-1, with TRBD2 as a possible D gene (5 bases). Germline V CDR1 and CDR2: SEHNR, FQNEAQ (reference sequence). With 5 bases removed from V and 6 bases from J, the gap between germline ends came to 14 bases. This CDR3 contains 14 residues. The CDR3 DNA is TGTGCCAGCAGCCGACTACCGTTTGTCAATGAGCAGTTCTTC. Its protein is CASSRLPFVNEQFF. The whole variable domain, remainder taken from reference TRBV7-9 and TRBJ2-1, is DTGVSQNPRHKITKRGQNVTFRCDPISEHNRLYWYRQTLGQGPEFLTYFQNEAQLEKSRLLSDRFSAERPKGSFSTLEIQRTEQGDSAMYLCASSRLPFVNEQFFGPGTRLTVL.

This clonotype showed up just a few times. The chain has TRBV24-1 and TRBJ2-1; tentative D call: TRBD2 (6 bases). This CDR3 has 16 amino acids. V lost 9 bases to trimming and J lost 10 bases, with 27 bases between them. Germline values: CDR1 KGHDR, CDR2 SFDVKD. CDR3 sequence: CATRAHGTSDEGEQFF. Here the CDR3 DNA reads TGTGCCACCCGAGCACACGGGACTTCCGACGAGGGAGAGCAGTTCTTC.

The V and J genes are TRBV24-1 and TRBJ2-1; tentatively, D is TRBD1 or TRBD2 (5 bases each). CDR1 and CDR2 (germline): KGHDR, SFDVKD. The V end lost 1 base, the J end lost 9 bases, and 12 bases lay between the germline ends. The CDR3 covers 14 residues. CDR3: CATSDLKGTGEQFF. CDR3 coding DNA: TGTGCCACCAGTGATTTAAAGGGGACGGGTGAGCAGTTCTTC.

This clonotype was recorded at least ten times. The chain links TRBV20-1 to TRBJ2-7; 7 bases line up with TRBD1. Trimming took 5 bases from V and 0 from J; bases not matched to a gene: 10. CDR3 length: 15 residues. Germline assignment: CDR1 DFQATT and CDR2 SNEGSKA (reference sequence). The CDR3 nucleotides read TGCAGTGCTCTGACCGGGGACAGCGACTCCTACGAGCAGTACTTC. Protein sequence: CSALTGDSDSYEQYF.

The gene calls are TRBV12-3 or TRBV12-4 and TRBJ2-2; possibly TRBD1 for D (6 bases). With 5 bases removed from V and 2 bases from J, the gap between germline ends came to 9 bases. This CDR3 contains 14 residues. CDR3 region: CASSPDRNTGELFF. The CDR3 DNA is TGTGCCAGCAGTCCGGACAGAAACACCGGGGAGCTGTTTTTT.

The chain recombines TRBV20-1 with TRBJ2-3; 8 nucleotides align to TRBD2. The germline V gene encodes CDR1 DFQATT and CDR2 SNEGSKA (reference sequence). The CDR3 extends over 16 amino acids. V was clipped by 7 bases and J by 2 bases; unmatched bases: 14. Here the CDR3 DNA reads TGCAGTGGGCCAGCAGGGCCTAGCGGGTACACAGATACGCAGTATTTT. It translates to CSGPAGPSGYTDTQYF.

The sample holds many counts of this clonotype. The CDR3 loop reads CASSLATTPYEQYF. Written as DNA, the CDR3 is TGTGCCAGCAGCTTAGCGACTACTCCCTACGAGCAGTACTTC. The V and J genes are TRBV7-9 and TRBJ2-7; the D gene is possibly TRBD2 (5 bases). Germline-derived CDR1 and CDR2 are SEHNR and FQNEAQ (reference sequence). Trimming cost V 0 bases and J 2 bases, with 8 bases left between them. The CDR3 has 14 amino acids.

The rearrangement joins TRBV12-3 or TRBV12-4 to TRBJ2-3; TRBD1 or TRBD2 may be the D gene (5 bases each). The CDR3 has 14 amino acids. The V end lost 1 base, the J end lost 6 bases, and 11 bases lay between the germline ends. In DNA form, the CDR3 reads TGTGCCAGCAGTTTAGGGGGGAGACCTGATACGCAGTATTTT. Amino acids: CASSLGGRPDTQYF.

This chain joins TRBV5-6 and TRBJ1-2; TRBD1 is a possible D gene (5 bases). The CDR3 runs 14 residues. The V and J ends lost 0 bases and 8 bases respectively, with 14 bases between them. CDR1 and CDR2 from the germline V gene are SGHDT and YYEEEE. This CDR3 reads CASSLARGSGGYTF. The CDR3 DNA reads TGTGCCAGCAGCTTGGCTAGGGGATCGGGAGGCTACACCTTC.

The chain recombines TRBV4-2 with TRBJ2-5; D assignment may be TRBD1 or TRBD2 (7 bases each). V shed 0 bases and J shed 5 bases, with 13 bases lying between them. CDR3 length: 15 amino acids. CDR1 LGHNA and CDR2 YNFKEQ come from the germline V gene. The CDR3 loop is CASSQDQGGFETQYF. CDR3 sequence (DNA): TGTGCCAGCAGCCAAGATCAGGGGGGGTTCGAGACCCAGTACTTC.

This chain links TRBV7-9 with TRBJ1-2; the match to TRBD1 covers 7 bases. The CDR3 has 14 amino acids. V lost 3 bases to trimming and J lost 4 bases; unmatched junction nucleotides: 5. The germline CDR1 and CDR2 sequences are SEHNR and FQNEAQ (reference sequence). CDR3: CASSLADRIYGYTF. The CDR3 nucleotides are TGTGCCAGCAGCTTGGCGGACAGGATCTATGGCTACACCTTC. The full variable domain, in which reference TRBV7-9 and TRBJ1-2 provide the parts outside the CDR3, is DTGVSQNPRHKITKRGQNVTFRCDPISEHNRLYWYRQTLGQGPEFLTYFQNEAQLEKSRLLSDRFSAERPKGSFSTLEIQRTEQGDSAMYLCASSLADRIYGYTFGSGTRLTVV.

This chain connects TRBV5-1 to TRBJ2-5; 9 nucleotides align to TRBD1. V shed 4 bases and J 2 bases; nucleotides not matched to a gene: 9. Germline V lookup: CDR1 SGHRS, CDR2 YFSETQ. The CDR3 length is 16 residues. The CDR3 loop is CASSIGTGSHQETQYF. The CDR3 DNA sequence: TGCGCCAGCAGCATCGGGACAGGGAGCCATCAAGAGACCCAGTACTTC.

The J gene is TRBJ2-1, the V gene TRBV12-3 or TRBV12-4; no firm D call. The CDR3 has 15 residues. Trimming removed 5 bases from V and 2 bases from J, with 13 bases in between. CDR3 DNA: TGTGCCAGCAGTCCCCCTAGTGGAGCCTACAATGAGCAGTTCTTC. It specifies CASSPPSGAYNEQFF.

This clonotype was seen many times. The chain couples TRBV20-1 to TRBJ2-5; no definite D call. The CDR3 sequence is 14 residues long. CDR1 is DFQATT, CDR2 SNEGSKA, per germline (reference sequence). V shed 0 bases and J shed 0 bases, with 8 bases lying between them. The CDR3 DNA follows: TGCAGTGCTAGAGATCTGGGCAACCAAGAGACCCAGTACTTC. Protein: CSARDLGNQETQYF.

The chain links TRBV20-1 to TRBJ2-1, with D possibly matching TRBD2 (6 bases). Germline lookup yields CDR1 DFQATT and CDR2 SNEGSKA (reference sequence). The V end lost 3 bases, the J end lost 9 bases, and 12 bases lay between the germline ends. The CDR3 contains 12 residues. CDR3 in DNA: TGCAGTGCTAGGGCTCTAGCGCTTGAGCAGTTCTTC. Its protein product is CSARALALEQFF.

This clonotype came up many times. The chain is built from TRBV29-1 and TRBJ1-1; D is uncertain. In germline, CDR1 is SQVTM, CDR2 ANQGSEA. V lost 3 bases and J lost 0, with 8 bases in between. The CDR3 consists of 13 residues. The CDR3 region has the DNA TGCAGCGTTGATAAGGGCTTGAACACTGAAGCTTTCTTT. Translating gives CSVDKGLNTEAFF. Full variable domain (rest looked up from reference TRBV29-1 and TRBJ1-1): SAVISQKPSRDICQRGTSLTIQCQVDSQVTMMFWYRQQPGQSLTLIATANQGSEATYESGFVIDKFPISRPNLTFSTLTVSNMSPEDSSIYLCSVDKGLNTEAFFGQGTRLTVV.

This clonotype was detected a few times. This chain connects TRBV12-3 or TRBV12-4 to TRBJ2-7, with D possibly matching TRBD2 (5 bases). Trimming shortened V by 7 bases and J by 3 bases, and 13 bases separated the two germline ends. CDR3 length equals 13 residues. CDR3 region: CASNPGESYEQYF. The CDR3 region has the DNA TGTGCCAGCAACCCCGGGGAGAGCTACGAGCAGTACTTC.

This clonotype has a handful of counts. This chain uses TRBV29-1 with TRBJ2-7, with D possibly called TRBD1 or TRBD2 (6 bases each). Trimming removed 4 bases at V and 9 bases at J, with 16 bases between. Germline V CDR1 and CDR2: SQVTM, ANQGSEA. This CDR3 spans 12 amino acids. As DNA, the CDR3 is TGCAGCGTTGTCGAGACGGGGGCTCGGCAGTACTTC. As protein: CSVVETGARQYF.

The chain links TRBV27 to TRBJ1-6, with D unclear. The CDR3 covers 16 residues. The ends were cut back, 6 bases at V and 6 bases at J, with 18 bases in the middle. Germline V gene lookup returns CDR1 MNHEY and CDR2 SMNVEV (reference sequence). The CDR3 protein is CASSREIRSLNSPLHF. In DNA, the CDR3 is TGTGCCAGCAGCCGGGAGATCCGCTCCCTTAATTCACCCCTCCACTTT.

This sequence joins TRBV5-1 and TRBJ2-3, with 8 positions matching TRBD2. This CDR3 has 15 residues. Per germline, CDR1 SGHRS and CDR2 YFSETQ. J lost 6 bases, V lost 5 bases, and 11 bases had no gene match. The CDR3 spells CASRLSGSGLDTQYF. The DNA of the CDR3 is TGCGCCAGCAGATTAAGCGGGAGCGGGTTGGATACGCAGTATTTT.

This clonotype was detected only a few times. This chain connects TRBV27 to TRBJ2-7, with D perhaps matching TRBD1 (6 bases). CDR3 length: 14 residues. Trimming left V 4 bases short and J 0 bases short, with 10 bases between. Per the germline V gene, CDR1 is MNHEY and CDR2 is SMNVEV (reference sequence). The CDR3 sequence is CASSSDRASYEQYF. The CDR3, as DNA: TGTGCCAGCAGTTCGGACAGAGCCTCCTACGAGCAGTACTTC.

This clonotype was seen a few times. The CDR3 DNA sequence: TGTGCCAGCAGCTTAGTCCCGGACAGGACCTACGAGCAGTACTTC. Protein sequence: CASSLVPDRTYEQYF. V gene TRBV7-8 combines with J gene TRBJ2-7; 7 bases are a match to TRBD1. The CDR3 covers 15 residues. With 1 base clipped from V and 2 bases from J, the junction kept 5 bases outside the gene matches. Germline values: CDR1 SGHVS, CDR2 FQNEAQ.